A single sample gave rise to the 5 T cell receptor beta chains below, sequenced in a study of Graves' ophthalmopathy and Graves' hyperthyroidism. Amplification from RNA transcripts yielded the TCR beta CDR3 regions. HTBI-primed RT-PCR formed the first round, and a multiplex PCR formed the second. Using its own MiXCR run on the multiplex PCR reads, TCRdb lists one record per CDR3 protein. Of under 250,000 distinct CDR3 sequences in the sample, around a fifth were seen once. Source material: peripheral blood. The receptors originated from a woman aged 45-65 years with Graves' ophthalmopathy.

The V and J genes are TRBV20-1 and TRBJ2-7; TRBD1 is a possible D gene (6 bases). This CDR3 region has 13 residues. The germline gives CDR1 DFQATT, CDR2 SNEGSKA (reference sequence). V dropped 3 bases and J dropped 3 bases, with 12 bases sitting between them. The CDR3 DNA reads as TGCAGTGCTAGGGTCACAGGGAACTACGAGCAGTACTTC. This gives the protein CSARVTGNYEQYF.

This clonotype was counted ten times or more. The V and J genes are TRBV28 and TRBJ1-1; 7 bases are shared with TRBD1. V gave up 7 bases and J gave up 0 bases; unmatched junction bases: 2. The CDR3 sequence is 13 residues long. CDR1 is MDHEN and CDR2 is SYDVKM in the germline V gene. The CDR3 loop is CASMTGMNTEAFF. CDR3 nucleotide sequence: TGTGCCAGCATGACAGGGATGAACACTGAAGCTTTCTTT.

V usage is TRBV20-1 and J usage is TRBJ2-5; 7 nucleotides match TRBD2. CDR3 length equals 16 residues. With 5 bases clipped from V and 5 bases from J, the junction kept 17 bases outside the gene matches. Germline CDR1 DFQATT, CDR2 SNEGSKA (reference sequence). CDR3 region: CSAESVIAGVGETQYF. The CDR3 DNA reads TGCAGTGCTGAAAGCGTGATTGCGGGAGTGGGTGAGACCCAGTACTTC.

The chain couples TRBV6-2 or TRBV6-3 to TRBJ1-1; D remains ambiguous. The CDR3 consists of 13 residues. CDR1 is MNHEY, CDR2 SVGEGT, per germline. V dropped 0 bases and J dropped 4 bases, with 6 bases sitting between them. In DNA form, the CDR3 reads TGTGCCAGCAGTTACTCGACTGGCACTGAAGCTTTCTTT. Protein product: CASSYSTGTEAFF.

This clonotype was seen more than once but under ten times. The chain uses TRBV6-4 and TRBJ1-5; D is unclear. This CDR3 has 16 amino acids. V was shortened by 0 bases and J by 2 bases, with 11 bases between the two germline ends. CDR1 and CDR2 from the germline V gene are MRHNA and SNTAGT. The chain's CDR3 is CASSDSRVRGNQPQHF. Written as DNA, the CDR3 is TGTGCCAGCAGTGACTCGCGGGTGCGGGGCAATCAGCCCCAGCATTTT.